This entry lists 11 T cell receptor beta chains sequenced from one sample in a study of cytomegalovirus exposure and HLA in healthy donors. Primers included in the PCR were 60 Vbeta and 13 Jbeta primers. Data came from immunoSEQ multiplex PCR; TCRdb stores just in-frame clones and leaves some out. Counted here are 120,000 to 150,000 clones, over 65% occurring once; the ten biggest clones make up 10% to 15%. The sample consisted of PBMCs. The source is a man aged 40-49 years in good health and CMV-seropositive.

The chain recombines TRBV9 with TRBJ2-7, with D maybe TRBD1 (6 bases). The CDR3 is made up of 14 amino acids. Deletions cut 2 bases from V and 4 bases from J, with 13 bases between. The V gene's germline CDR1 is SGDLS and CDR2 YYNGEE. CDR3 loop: CASSVSGTPYEQYF. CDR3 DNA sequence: TGTGCCAGCAGCGTCTCCGGGACACCATACGAGCAGTACTTC.

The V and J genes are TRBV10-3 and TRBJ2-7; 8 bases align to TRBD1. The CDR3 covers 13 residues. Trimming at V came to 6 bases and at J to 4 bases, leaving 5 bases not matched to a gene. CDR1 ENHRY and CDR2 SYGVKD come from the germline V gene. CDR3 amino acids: CAIRDRVGYEQYF. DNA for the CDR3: TGTGCCATCAGGGACAGGGTGGGGTACGAGCAGTACTTC.

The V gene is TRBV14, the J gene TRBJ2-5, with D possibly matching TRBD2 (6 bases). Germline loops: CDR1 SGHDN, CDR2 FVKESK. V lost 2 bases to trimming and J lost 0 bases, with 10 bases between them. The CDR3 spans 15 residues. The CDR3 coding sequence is TGTGCCAGCAGCCAAATTAGCGGATACCAAGAGACCCAGTACTTC. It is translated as CASSQISGYQETQYF. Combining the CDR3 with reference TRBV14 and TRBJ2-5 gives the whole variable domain EAGVTQFPSHSVIEKGQTVTLRCDPISGHDNLYWYRRVMGKEIKFLLHFVKESKQDESGMPNNRFLAERTGGTYSTLKVQPAELEDSGVYFCASSQISGYQETQYFGPGTRLLVL.

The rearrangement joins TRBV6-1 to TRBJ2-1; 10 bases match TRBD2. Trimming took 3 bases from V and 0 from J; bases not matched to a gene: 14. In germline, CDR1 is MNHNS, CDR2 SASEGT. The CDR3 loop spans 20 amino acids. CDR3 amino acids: CASSEVVAGGLRSSYNEQFF. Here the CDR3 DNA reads TGTGCCAGCAGTGAGGTAGTAGCGGGAGGCCTCCGGAGCTCCTACAATGAGCAGTTCTTC.

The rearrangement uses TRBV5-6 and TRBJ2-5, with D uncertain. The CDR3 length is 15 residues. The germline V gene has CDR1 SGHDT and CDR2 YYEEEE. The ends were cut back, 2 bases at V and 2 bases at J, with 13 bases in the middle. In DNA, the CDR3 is TGTGCCAGCAGCTTCTCGATTGCAGGACAAGAGACCCAGTACTTC. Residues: CASSFSIAGQETQYF.

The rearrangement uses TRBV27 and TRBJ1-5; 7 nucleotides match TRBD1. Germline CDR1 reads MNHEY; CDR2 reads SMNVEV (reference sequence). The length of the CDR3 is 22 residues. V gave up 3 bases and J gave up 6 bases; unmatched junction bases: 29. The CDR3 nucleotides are TGTGCCAGCAGTTTGCTGGGGACAGACCGAGGGATTAGTTCTCTTGCGATTCAGCCCCAGCATTTT. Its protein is CASSLLGTDRGISSLAIQPQHF.

DNA of the CDR3: TGTGCCAGCCTCGGTTGGGGGGTGGGAGAGACCCAGTACTTC. Residues: CASLGWGVGETQYF. The chain joins TRBV6-1 to TRBJ2-5; D might be TRBD2 (6 bases). This CDR3 contains 14 residues. The ends were cut back, 8 bases at V and 4 bases at J, with 17 bases in the middle. CDR1 MNHNS and CDR2 SASEGT come from the germline V gene.

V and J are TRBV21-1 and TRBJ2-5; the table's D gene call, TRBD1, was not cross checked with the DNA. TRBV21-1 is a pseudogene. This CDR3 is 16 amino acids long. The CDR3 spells CASSSRDRGIVETQYF. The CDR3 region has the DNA TGTGCCAGCAGCTCCCGGGACAGGGGTATCGTGGAGACCCAGTACTTC.

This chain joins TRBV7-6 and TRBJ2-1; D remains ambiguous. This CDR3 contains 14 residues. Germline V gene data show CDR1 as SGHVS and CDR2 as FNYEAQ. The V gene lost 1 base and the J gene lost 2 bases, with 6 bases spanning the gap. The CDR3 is CASSLGATYNEQFF. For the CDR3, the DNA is TGTGCCAGCAGCTTAGGGGCTACCTACAATGAGCAGTTCTTC. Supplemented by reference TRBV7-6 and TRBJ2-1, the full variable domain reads GAGVSQSPRYKVTKRGQDVALRCDPISGHVSLYWYRQALGQGPEFLTYFNYEAQQDKSGLPNDRFSAERPEGSISTLTIQRTEQRDSAMYRCASSLGATYNEQFFGPGTRLTVL.

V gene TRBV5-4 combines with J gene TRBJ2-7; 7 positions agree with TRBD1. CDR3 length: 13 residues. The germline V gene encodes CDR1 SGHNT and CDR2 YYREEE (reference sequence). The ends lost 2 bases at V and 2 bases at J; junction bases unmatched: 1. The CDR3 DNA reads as TGTGCCAGCAGCTTCCAGGGGGCCTACGAGCAGTACTTC. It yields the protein CASSFQGAYEQYF. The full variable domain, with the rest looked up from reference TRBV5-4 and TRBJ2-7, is ETGVTQSPTHLIKTRGQQVTLRCSSQSGHNTVSWYQQALGQGPQFIFQYYREEENGRGNFPPRFSGLQFPNYSSELNVNALELDDSALYLCASSFQGAYEQYFGPGTRLTVT.

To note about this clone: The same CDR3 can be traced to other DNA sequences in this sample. The CDR3 DNA reads TGCGCCAGCAGTGGGACTTTGAACACTGAAGCTTTCTTT. Translated: CASSGTLNTEAFF. The V gene is TRBV10-1, the J gene TRBJ1-1; D unclear. Per the germline V gene, CDR1 is WNHNN and CDR2 is SYGVQD (reference sequence). This CDR3 region has 13 residues. V was clipped by 4 bases and J by 0 bases, with 6 bases between them.